What follows is one T cell receptor beta chain and its context. Other DNA sequences in this sample translate to the same CDR3. Per the original methods: Amplification of reference gene primers was used by the study to estimate nucleated cell counts. Here immunoSEQ multiplex PCR was the method, and the copy in TCRdb shows in-frame clones only, minus some. Clone size and the V and J calls come from that table; the DNA yielded D and trimming. The table records around 700,000 clones, around 89% of them present only once. This sample is part of a study of blood T cell repertoires in COVID-19. Across the whole study: COVID-19 samples collected from the United States, Italy and Spain covered acute and convalescent phases. T cells, B-cell-depleted T cells, or PBMCs provided the cDNA or gDNA that served as material.

V was trimmed by 1 base and J by 1 base, leaving 4 bases between them. Germline-derived CDR1 and CDR2 are SGHTA and FQGNSA. The CDR3 loop spans 13 amino acids. Sequenced material: peripheral blood. This clonotype was sampled from a woman between 18 and 29 years old with acute or convalescent COVID-19. The rearrangement joins TRBV7-2 to TRBJ1-2; D gene uncertain. CDR3 in amino acids: CASSLDSNYGYTF. CDR3 DNA: TGTGCCAGCAGCTTAGATAGTAACTATGGCTACACCTTC.